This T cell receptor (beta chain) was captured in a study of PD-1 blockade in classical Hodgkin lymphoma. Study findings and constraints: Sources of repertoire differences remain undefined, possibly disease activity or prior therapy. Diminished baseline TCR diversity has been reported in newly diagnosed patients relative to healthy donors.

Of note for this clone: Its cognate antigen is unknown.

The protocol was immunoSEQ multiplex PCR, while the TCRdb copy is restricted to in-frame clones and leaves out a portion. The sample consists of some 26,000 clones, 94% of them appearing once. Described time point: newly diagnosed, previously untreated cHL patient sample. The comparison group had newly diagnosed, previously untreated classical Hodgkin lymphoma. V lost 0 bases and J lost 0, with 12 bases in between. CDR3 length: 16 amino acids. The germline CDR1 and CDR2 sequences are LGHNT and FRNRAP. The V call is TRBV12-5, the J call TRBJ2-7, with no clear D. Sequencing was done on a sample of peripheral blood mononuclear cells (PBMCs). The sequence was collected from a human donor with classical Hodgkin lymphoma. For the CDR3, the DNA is TGTGCTAGTGGTTTGGTTTTGGGCCTCAGCTCCTACGAGCAGTACTTC. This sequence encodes CASGLVLGLSSYEQYF.